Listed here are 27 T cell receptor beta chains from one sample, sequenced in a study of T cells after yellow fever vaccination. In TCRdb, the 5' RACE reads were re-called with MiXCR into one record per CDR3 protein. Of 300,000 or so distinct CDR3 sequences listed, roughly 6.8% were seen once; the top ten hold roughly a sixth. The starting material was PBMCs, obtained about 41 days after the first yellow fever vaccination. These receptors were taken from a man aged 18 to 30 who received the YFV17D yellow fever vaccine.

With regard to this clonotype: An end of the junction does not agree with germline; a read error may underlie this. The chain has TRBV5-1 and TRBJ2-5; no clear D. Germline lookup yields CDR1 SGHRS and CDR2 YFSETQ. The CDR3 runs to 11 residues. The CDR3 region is CASSLPRTQDF. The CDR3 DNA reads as TGCGCCAGCAGCTTGCCCCGGACCCAGGACTTC. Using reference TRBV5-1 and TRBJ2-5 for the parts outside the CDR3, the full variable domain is KAGVTQTPRYLIKTRGQQVTLSCSPISGHRSVSWYQQTPGQGLQFLFEYFSETQRNKGNFPGRFSGRQFSNSRSEMNVSTLELGDSALYLCASSLPRTQDFGPGTRLLVL.

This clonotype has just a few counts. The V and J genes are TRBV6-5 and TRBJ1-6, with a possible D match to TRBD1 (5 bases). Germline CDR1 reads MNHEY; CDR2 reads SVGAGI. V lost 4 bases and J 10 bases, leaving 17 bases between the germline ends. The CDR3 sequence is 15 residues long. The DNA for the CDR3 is TGTGCCAGCAGTTCGGGGAGGGGTGTGCGGTCACCCCTCCACTTT. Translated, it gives CASSSGRGVRSPLHF.

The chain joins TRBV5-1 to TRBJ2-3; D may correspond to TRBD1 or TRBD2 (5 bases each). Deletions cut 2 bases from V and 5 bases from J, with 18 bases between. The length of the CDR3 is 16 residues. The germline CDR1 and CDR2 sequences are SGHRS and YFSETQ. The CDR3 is CASSFPIEQAGDTQYF. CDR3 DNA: TGCGCCAGCAGCTTCCCCATAGAACAGGCGGGAGATACGCAGTATTTT. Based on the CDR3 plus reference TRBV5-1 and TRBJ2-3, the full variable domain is KAGVTQTPRYLIKTRGQQVTLSCSPISGHRSVSWYQQTPGQGLQFLFEYFSETQRNKGNFPGRFSGRQFSNSRSEMNVSTLELGDSALYLCASSFPIEQAGDTQYFGPGTRLTVL.

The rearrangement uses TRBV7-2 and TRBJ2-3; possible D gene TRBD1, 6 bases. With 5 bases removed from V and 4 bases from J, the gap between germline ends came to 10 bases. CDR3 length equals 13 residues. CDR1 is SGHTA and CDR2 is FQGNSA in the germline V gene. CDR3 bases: TGTGCCAGCAGCCGGGGACATTCAGATACGCAGTATTTT. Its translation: CASSRGHSDTQYF.

The CDR3 region has the DNA TGTGCCAGCAGTTCGACCGGGACAGGGCATTCGAGCAATCAGCCCCAGCATTTT. Its translation: CASSSTGTGHSSNQPQHF. This chain links TRBV6-5 with TRBJ1-5; 9 bases are a match to TRBD1. CDR1 MNHEY and CDR2 SVGAGI come from the germline V gene. V lost 4 bases to trimming and J lost 1 base; unmatched junction nucleotides: 11. The CDR3 spans 18 residues.

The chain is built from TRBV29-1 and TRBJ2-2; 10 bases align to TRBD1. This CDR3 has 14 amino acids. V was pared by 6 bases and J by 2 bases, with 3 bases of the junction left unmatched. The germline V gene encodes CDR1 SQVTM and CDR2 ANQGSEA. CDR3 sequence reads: CSVTGGRNTGELFF. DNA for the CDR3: TGCAGCGTGACAGGGGGCCGAAACACCGGGGAGCTGTTTTTT.

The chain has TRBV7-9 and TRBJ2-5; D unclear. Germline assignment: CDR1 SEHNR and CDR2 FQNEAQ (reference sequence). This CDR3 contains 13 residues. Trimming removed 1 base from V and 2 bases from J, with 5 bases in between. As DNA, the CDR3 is TGTGCCAGCAGCTTAGTCAGACAAGAGACCCAGTACTTC. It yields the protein CASSLVRQETQYF.

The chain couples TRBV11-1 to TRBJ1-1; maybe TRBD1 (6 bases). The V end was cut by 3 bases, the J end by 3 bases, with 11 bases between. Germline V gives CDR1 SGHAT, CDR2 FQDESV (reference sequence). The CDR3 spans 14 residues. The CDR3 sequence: CASSFRGDHTEAFF. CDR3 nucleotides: TGTGCCAGCAGCTTTAGGGGGGACCACACTGAAGCTTTCTTT.

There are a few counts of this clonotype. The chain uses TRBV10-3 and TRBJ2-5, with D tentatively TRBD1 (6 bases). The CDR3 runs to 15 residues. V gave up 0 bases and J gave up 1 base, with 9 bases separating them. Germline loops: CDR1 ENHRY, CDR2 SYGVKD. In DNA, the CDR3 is TGTGCCATCAGTGAGTCTCGGACAGTCCAAGAGACCCAGTACTTC. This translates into CAISESRTVQETQYF.

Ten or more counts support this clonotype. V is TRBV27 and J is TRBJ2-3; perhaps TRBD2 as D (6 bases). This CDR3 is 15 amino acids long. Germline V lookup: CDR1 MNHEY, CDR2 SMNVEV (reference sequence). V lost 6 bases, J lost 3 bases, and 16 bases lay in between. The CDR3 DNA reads TGTGCCAGCAGCAGCCGGGAGACGTTGACAGATACGCAGTATTTT. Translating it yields CASSSRETLTDTQYF.

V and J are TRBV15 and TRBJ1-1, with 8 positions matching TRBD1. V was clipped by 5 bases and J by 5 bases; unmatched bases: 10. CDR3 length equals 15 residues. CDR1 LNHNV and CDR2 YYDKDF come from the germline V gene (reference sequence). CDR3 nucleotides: TGTGCCACCAGCCGCGACGGACAGGGAAAAACTGAAGCTTTCTTT. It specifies CATSRDGQGKTEAFF.

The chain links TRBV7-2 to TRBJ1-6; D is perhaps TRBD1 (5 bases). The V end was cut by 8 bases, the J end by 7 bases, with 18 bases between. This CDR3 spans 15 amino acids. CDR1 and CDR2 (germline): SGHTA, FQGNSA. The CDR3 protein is CASSLGQGRNSPLHF. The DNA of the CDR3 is TGTGCCAGCTCACTGGGGCAGGGTAGAAATTCACCCCTCCACTTT.

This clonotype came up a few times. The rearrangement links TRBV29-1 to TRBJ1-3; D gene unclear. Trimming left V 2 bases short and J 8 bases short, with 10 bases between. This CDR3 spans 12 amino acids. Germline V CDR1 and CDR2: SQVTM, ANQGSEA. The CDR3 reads CSVETGFDTIYF. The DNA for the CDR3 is TGCAGCGTTGAAACGGGGTTTGACACCATATATTTT.

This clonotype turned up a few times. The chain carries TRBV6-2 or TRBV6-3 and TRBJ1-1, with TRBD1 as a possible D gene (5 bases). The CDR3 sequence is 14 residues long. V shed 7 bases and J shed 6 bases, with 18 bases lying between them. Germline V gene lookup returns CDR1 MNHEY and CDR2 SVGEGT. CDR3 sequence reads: CASTLRGRIAEAFF. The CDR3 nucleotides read TGTGCCAGCACACTTCGGGGGAGGATCGCTGAAGCTTTCTTT.

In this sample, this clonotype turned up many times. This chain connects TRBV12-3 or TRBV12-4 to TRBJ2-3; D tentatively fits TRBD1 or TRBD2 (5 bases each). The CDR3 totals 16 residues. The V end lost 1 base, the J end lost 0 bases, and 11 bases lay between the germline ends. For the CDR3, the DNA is TGTGCCAGCAGTTTAGATACGGGACCGAGCACAGATACGCAGTATTTT. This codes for CASSLDTGPSTDTQYF.

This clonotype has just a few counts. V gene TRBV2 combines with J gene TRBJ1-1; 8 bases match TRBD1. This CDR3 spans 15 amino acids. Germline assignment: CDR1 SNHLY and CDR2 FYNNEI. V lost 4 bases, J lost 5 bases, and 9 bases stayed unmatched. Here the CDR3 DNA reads TGTGCCAGCAGTGCCAGCAACAGGGGGTCGACTGAAGCTTTCTTT. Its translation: CASSASNRGSTEAFF.

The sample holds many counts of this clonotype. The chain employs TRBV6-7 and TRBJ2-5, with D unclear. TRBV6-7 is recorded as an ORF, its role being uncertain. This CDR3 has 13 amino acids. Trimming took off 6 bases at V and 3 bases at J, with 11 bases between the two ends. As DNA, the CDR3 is TGTGCCAGCAGCCGGCTTCGGGAAGAGACCCAGTACTTC. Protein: CASSRLREETQYF.

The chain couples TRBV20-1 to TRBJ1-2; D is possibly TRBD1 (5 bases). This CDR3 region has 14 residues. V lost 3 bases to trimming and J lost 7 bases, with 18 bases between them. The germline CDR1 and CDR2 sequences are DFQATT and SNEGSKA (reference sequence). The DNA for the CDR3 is TGCAGTGCTAGGGGGCACTTAGATAATTTTGGCTACACCTTC. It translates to CSARGHLDNFGYTF.

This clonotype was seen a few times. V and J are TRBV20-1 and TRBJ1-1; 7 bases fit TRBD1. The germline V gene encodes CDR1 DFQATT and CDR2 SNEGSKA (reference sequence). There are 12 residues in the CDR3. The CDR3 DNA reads TGCAGCCTCGGAGTGAGAGGGGGCGACGCTTTCTTT. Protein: CSLGVRGGDAFF.

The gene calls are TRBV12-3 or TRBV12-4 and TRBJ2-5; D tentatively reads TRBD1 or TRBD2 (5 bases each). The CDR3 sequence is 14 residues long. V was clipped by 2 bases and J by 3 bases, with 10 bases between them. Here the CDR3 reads CASSLSGQKETQYF. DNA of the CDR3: TGTGCCAGCAGTTTATCGGGGCAGAAAGAGACCCAGTACTTC.

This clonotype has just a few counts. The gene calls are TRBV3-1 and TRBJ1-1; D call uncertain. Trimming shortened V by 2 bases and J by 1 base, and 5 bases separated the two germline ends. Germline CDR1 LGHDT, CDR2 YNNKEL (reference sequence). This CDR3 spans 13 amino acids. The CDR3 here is CASSQWGNTEAFF. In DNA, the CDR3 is TGTGCCAGCAGCCAATGGGGGAACACTGAAGCTTTCTTT.

The DNA for the CDR3 is TGTGCCAGCTCACCTCGGACACCCGGGAGTAATTCACCCCTCCACTTT. It yields the protein CASSPRTPGSNSPLHF. This chain uses TRBV18 with TRBJ1-6; D is perhaps TRBD1 (5 bases). V dropped 3 bases and J dropped 6 bases, with 15 bases sitting between them. The CDR3 is 16 amino acids. Germline CDR1 KGHSH, CDR2 LQKENI. Looking up the rest from reference TRBV18 and TRBJ1-6 gives the full variable domain: NAGVMQNPRHLVRRRGQEARLRCSPMKGHSHVYWYRQLPEEGLKFMVYLQKENIIDESGMPKERFSAEFPKEGPSILRIQQVVRGDSAAYFCASSPRTPGSNSPLHFGNGTRLTVT.

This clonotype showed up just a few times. The CDR3 DNA follows: TGTGCCAGCAGCCCTCACATGGTCACCGGGGAGCTGTTTTTT. This translates into CASSPHMVTGELFF. V usage is TRBV9 and J usage is TRBJ2-2; D gene ambiguous. CDR1 is SGDLS and CDR2 is YYNGEE in the germline V gene. V dropped 4 bases and J dropped 4 bases, with 11 bases sitting between them. This CDR3 region has 14 residues.

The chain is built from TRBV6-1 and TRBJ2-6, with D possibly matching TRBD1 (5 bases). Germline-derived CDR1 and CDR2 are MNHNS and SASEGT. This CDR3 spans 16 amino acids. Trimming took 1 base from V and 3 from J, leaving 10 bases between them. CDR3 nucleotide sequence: TGTGCCAGCAGTGAAGAGGGGTTTGATGGGGCCAACGTCCTGACTTTC. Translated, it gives CASSEEGFDGANVLTF.

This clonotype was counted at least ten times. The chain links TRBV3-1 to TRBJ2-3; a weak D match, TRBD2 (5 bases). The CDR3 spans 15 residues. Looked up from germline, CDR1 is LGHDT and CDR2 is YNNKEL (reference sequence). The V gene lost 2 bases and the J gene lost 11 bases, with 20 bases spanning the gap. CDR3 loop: CASSQLVRGGRRQYF. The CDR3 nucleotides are TGTGCCAGCAGCCAACTAGTACGTGGAGGACGAAGGCAGTATTTT.

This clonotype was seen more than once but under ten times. As DNA, the CDR3 is TGTGCCAGCAGCTTAAACATCCCCGGGGGGAACGAGGAGACCCAGTACTTC. Translating it yields CASSLNIPGGNEETQYF. The rearrangement links TRBV7-2 to TRBJ2-5; TRBD2 agrees at 7 bases. J gave up 5 bases and V 2 bases, and 14 bases lay outside the gene matches. Germline assignment: CDR1 SGHTA and CDR2 FQGNSA. The CDR3 is 17 residues long.

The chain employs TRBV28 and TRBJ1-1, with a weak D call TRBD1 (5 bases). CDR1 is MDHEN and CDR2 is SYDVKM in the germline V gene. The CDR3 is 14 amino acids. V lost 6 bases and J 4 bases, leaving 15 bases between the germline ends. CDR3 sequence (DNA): TGTGCCAGCAGCAGGGCGTCAACGGGCACTGAAGCTTTCTTT. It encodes CASSRASTGTEAFF.